The 8 T cell receptor beta chains below all came from one sample that was sequenced in a study of metastatic and nonmetastatic thyroid tumors. Each patient went into thyroid surgery without having received any treatment. Via MiXCR, TCRdb re-called the PCR reads. The sample holds roughly 98,000 clones, about 16% seen once. Input material: blood. The source of these receptors is a female donor with papillary thyroid cancer or a benign thyroid nodule (not recorded which). Some clones in this sample may be carry-over from other donors' samples.

This clone has at least ten counts. The genes are TRBV12-3 or TRBV12-4 and TRBJ2-5; D tentatively reads TRBD1 or TRBD2 (5 bases each). CDR3 length: 13 amino acids. V was trimmed by 5 bases and J by 2 bases, leaving 9 bases between them. The CDR3 loop reads CASSGGRQETQYF. CDR3 bases: TGTGCCAGCAGTGGGGGACGTCAAGAGACCCAGTACTTC.

This clone was seen at least ten times. The J gene is TRBJ2-3, the V gene TRBV19; 7 nucleotides align to TRBD2. CDR1 is LNHDA and CDR2 is SQIVND in the germline V gene (reference sequence). The CDR3 has 14 residues. V was pared by 1 base and J by 5 bases, with 3 bases of the junction left unmatched. The CDR3 DNA reads TGTGCCAGTAGTATAGCGGGGGGTTTAGATACGCAGTATTTT. Encoded protein: CASSIAGGLDTQYF.

To note about this clone: A much larger clone is a single base away; this may be a read error. At the DNA level, this CDR3 is encoded by other sequences in the same sample as well. The V gene is TRBV7-9, the J gene TRBJ2-3; D is possibly TRBD2 (6 bases). CDR3 length equals 14 residues. Looked up from germline, CDR1 is SEHNR and CDR2 is FQNEAQ (reference sequence). CDR3 bases: TGTGCCAGCAGCTTTGGGCGGGGCACAGATACTCAGTATTTT. Translating gives CASSFGRGTDTQYF.

Many counts were recorded for this clone. The V and J genes are TRBV6-2 or TRBV6-3 and TRBJ2-4; possibly TRBD1 for D (5 bases). V was clipped by 2 bases and J by 6 bases, with 14 bases between them. The CDR3 is 15 amino acids. Germline CDR1 reads MNHEY; CDR2 reads SVGEGT. CDR3: CASSYGRLGVNIQYF. CDR3 nucleotides: TGTGCCAGCAGTTACGGAAGGCTAGGGGTAAACATTCAGTACTTC.

This clone is labeled as medium-sized. The gene calls are TRBV12-3 or TRBV12-4 and TRBJ2-2, with TRBD2 matching over 15 bases. J was trimmed by 6 bases and V by 7 bases; bases with no gene match: 3. The CDR3 contains 15 residues. The CDR3 DNA sequence: TGTGCCAGCACCCGGACTAGCGGGGGGGCCGGGGAGCTGTTTTTT. It yields the protein CASTRTSGGAGELFF.

In this sample, this clone turned up many times. This chain links TRBV6-1 with TRBJ2-7, with 8 nucleotides matching TRBD2. V gave up 5 bases and J gave up 2 bases; unmatched junction bases: 5. Germline V gene data show CDR1 as MNHNS and CDR2 as SASEGT. The CDR3 is 14 residues long. The CDR3 DNA is TGTGCCAGCAGTACCGGGGGGGGGGCCTACGAGCAGTACTTC. Encoded protein: CASSTGGGAYEQYF.

As regards this clone: Just one base apart from a much larger clone, this may be a read error. CDR3 region: CSALTGGSGKLFF. The CDR3, as DNA: TGCAGTGCTCTGACAGGGGGGAGTGGAAAACTGTTTTTT. V is TRBV20-1 and J is TRBJ1-4, with 9 positions matching TRBD1. The CDR3 is made up of 13 amino acids. The V gene's germline CDR1 is DFQATT and CDR2 SNEGSKA (reference sequence). V lost 5 bases, J lost 10 bases, and 8 bases stayed unmatched.

This clone was seen many times. The V call is TRBV12-3 or TRBV12-4, the J call TRBJ2-7, with 9 bases lining up with TRBD2. V was pared by 8 bases and J by 3 bases, with 8 bases of the junction left unmatched. The CDR3 loop spans 14 amino acids. For the CDR3, the DNA is TGTGCCAGCCTCTGGGGTAGCGGGGGCTACGAGCAGTACTTC. This encodes CASLWGSGGYEQYF.